Listed here is a single T cell receptor (beta chain). This sample was included in a study of blood T cell repertoires in COVID-19. Sequencing was performed with immunoSEQ multiplex PCR; in TCRdb, only in-frame clones are kept and a portion is missing. The sample lists about 110,000 clones, more than 70% occurring once. This CDR3 spans 12 amino acids. Trimming cost V 2 bases and J 5 bases, with 8 bases left between them. Per germline, CDR1 SQVTM and CDR2 ANQGSEA. Material for sequencing was peripheral blood. The chain has TRBV29-1 and TRBJ2-3; D may be TRBD2 (6 bases). The receptor was derived from a woman aged 45-65 years with acute or convalescent COVID-19. Written as DNA, the CDR3 is TGCAGCGTTGAACTGGGAGGAGATACGCAGTATTTT. Translated: CSVELGGDTQYF.